The present T cell receptor beta chain was sequenced within a study of chemoradiotherapy in HPV16-positive cancers. Broader study findings: The functional HPV-specific definition rests on just a couple of HPV16-positive patients. Non-HPV-specific T cells did not expand in tumors during treatment, whereas candidate HPV-specific clones and E7-related motifs did. In HPV16-positive patients, HPV-responsive T-cell expansion tracked better recurrence-free survival.

The germline V gene has CDR1 LNHDA and CDR2 SQIVND (reference sequence). CDR3 length: 12 residues. Trimming left V 8 bases short and J 3 bases short, with 8 bases between. Repeated repertoire sampling spanned the course of chemoradiotherapy. Repertoires were generated with immunoSEQ multiplex PCR, while TCRdb's copy carries only in-frame clones and drops some. The sample records 11,000 or so clones, around three quarters being singletons. Remarks on this clone: Its antigen is still unknown.

The chain combines TRBV19 with TRBJ1-3; D unclear. The sequence came from a human donor with HPV-associated anogenital cancer. This sample was taken from a patient who underwent chemoradiotherapy. CDR3 sequence: CASAAIGNTIYF. CDR3 nucleotide sequence: TGTGCCAGTGCAGCTATTGGAAACACCATATATTTT.